Listed below are T cell receptor beta chains from one sample, sequenced in a study of blood T cell repertoires in COVID-19. Sequenced by immunoSEQ multiplex PCR; TCRdb stores in-frame clones only, minus some. The sample lists about 51,000 clones; 65% to 90% were seen once. Source material: peripheral blood. The receptors were sampled from a man in his sixties with acute or convalescent COVID-19. The CDR3 runs from the conserved cysteine through the conserved F or W. A D gene is named only where the DNA matches it firmly. Where a row states a size, it is once, few, many or the class of an expanded clone; other rows omit it.

D gene,clone size,J gene,CDR3 length,V gene,CDR3 protein,CDR3 DNA
TRBD1,once,TRBJ2-7,15,TRBV7-2,CASSIGGAYPYEQYF,TGTGCCAGCAGCATAGGGGGCGCGTACCCCTACGAGCAGTACTTC
NA,NA,TRBJ1-5,14,TRBV10-3,CAIKEGREGQPQHF,TGTGCCATCAAAGAGGGCAGGGAGGGTCAGCCCCAGCATTTT
TRBD1,NA,TRBJ2-1,14,TRBV10-1,CASSDRRGLGEQFF,TGCGCCAGCAGTGACAGAAGGGGGCTCGGTGAGCAGTTCTTC
NA,NA,TRBJ1-1,13,TRBV6-1,CASSEQGRTEAFF,TGTGCCAGCAGTGAACAGGGCCGAACTGAAGCTTTCTTT
NA,NA,TRBJ1-5,13,TRBV15,CATSTGGNQPQHF,TGTGCCACCAGCACAGGGGGCAATCAGCCCCAGCATTTT
NA,NA,TRBJ2-7,14,TRBV5-3,CARETGLSSYEQYF,TGTGCCAGAGAAACAGGGCTTAGCTCCTACGAGCAGTACTTC
NA,NA,TRBJ2-4,14,TRBV6-4,CASSESGAKNIQYF,TGTGCCAGCAGTGAATCGGGAGCCAAAAACATTCAGTACTTC
NA,NA,TRBJ2-2,13,TRBV7-2,CASSRAILGELFF,TGTGCCAGCAGCCGCGCGATTCTCGGGGAGCTGTTTTTT
NA,NA,TRBJ2-3,14,TRBV9,CASSDTAGTDTQYF,TGTGCCAGCAGCGACACTGCGGGCACAGATACGCAGTATTTT
NA,NA,TRBJ1-3,15,TRBV18,CASSPSQALGNTIYF,TGTGCCAGCTCACCTTCGCAGGCCCTCGGAAACACCATATATTTT
NA,NA,TRBJ1-1,13,TRBV5-6,CASSRTVNTEAFF,TGTGCCAGCAGCCGGACAGTGAACACTGAAGCTTTCTTT
NA,NA,TRBJ1-5,14,TRBV29-1,CSVLDRDSNQPQHF,TGCAGCGTTTTAGACAGAGATAGCAATCAGCCCCAGCATTTT
TRBD1,once,TRBJ2-1,15,TRBV7-9,CASSLTGGAANEQFF,TGTGCCAGCAGCTTGACAGGGGGGGCGGCGAATGAGCAGTTCTTC
TRBD2,NA,TRBJ2-3,16,TRBV9,CASSPLFYGGADTQYF,TGTGCCAGCAGCCCCCTCTTTTACGGGGGGGCAGATACGCAGTATTTT
TRBD1,NA,TRBJ2-5,16,TRBV19,CASSSQWTGGLETQYF,TGTGCCAGTAGTTCCCAGTGGACAGGGGGCTTAGAGACCCAGTACTTC
NA,once,TRBJ2-3,15,TRBV6-2/TRBV6-3,CASSYSDSVTDTQYF,TGTGCCAGCAGTTACTCGGACTCCGTCACAGATACGCAGTATTTT
TRBD2,NA,TRBJ2-7,14,TRBV2,CASSLAGGSYEQYF,TGTGCCAGCTCCTTAGCGGGGGGTTCCTACGAGCAGTACTTC
TRBD2,NA,TRBJ2-3,19,TRBV4-2,CASSQDYRGGISSTDTQYF,TGTGCCAGCAGCCAAGATTACCGGGGGGGGATATCTAGCACAGATACGCAGTATTTT
TRBD1,few,TRBJ2-7,16,TRBV14,CASSHLGRDRGNEQYF,TGTGCCAGCAGCCACCTCGGCCGGGACAGGGGGAACGAGCAGTACTTC
NA,NA,TRBJ2-6,20,TRBV4-1,CASSPRTHVSQGTGANVLTF,TGCGCCAGCAGCCCACGAACTCACGTTAGCCAGGGTACCGGGGCCAACGTCCTGACTTTC
NA,NA,TRBJ2-7,12,TRBV12-3/TRBV12-4,CASSADPHEQYF,TGTGCCAGCAGCGCGGATCCCCACGAGCAGTACTTC
TRBD1,NA,TRBJ2-7,15,TRBV6-5,CASSWQGTGVGEQYF,TGTGCCAGCAGCTGGCAAGGGACAGGGGTGGGCGAGCAGTACTTC
NA,NA,TRBJ1-1,15,TRBV19,CASTIRGGKGTEAFF,TGTGCCAGTACCATCCGAGGGGGAAAGGGCACTGAAGCTTTCTTT
NA,NA,TRBJ2-3,14,TRBV11-3,CASSSGERTDTQYF,TGTGCCAGCAGCTCGGGGGAGCGCACAGATACGCAGTATTTT
NA,NA,TRBJ1-6,17,TRBV6-1,CASSEVGGSSYNSPLHF,TGTGCCAGCAGTGAAGTGGGGGGGAGCTCCTATAATTCACCCCTCCACTTT
TRBD1,NA,TRBJ2-1,13,TRBV5-4,CASSLDRGQEQFF,TGTGCCAGCAGCTTAGACAGGGGGCAGGAGCAGTTCTTC
TRBD2,NA,TRBJ2-1,14,TRBV11-2,CASSGLAGTNEQFF,TGTGCCAGCAGCGGACTAGCGGGAACCAATGAGCAGTTCTTC
TRBD2,NA,TRBJ2-1,16,TRBV14,CASSGNSGRAFHEQFF,TGTGCCAGCAGCGGAAATAGCGGGAGGGCATTCCATGAGCAGTTCTTC
NA,once,TRBJ2-2,14,TRBV6-1,CASSDVGSTGELFF,TGTGCCAGCAGTGACGTGGGGAGCACCGGGGAGCTGTTTTTT
TRBD1,once,TRBJ2-7,15,TRBV11-3,CASSLDSGTGLEQYF,TGTGCCAGCAGCTTAGATAGTGGGACAGGCCTCGAGCAGTACTTC
NA,NA,TRBJ1-1,15,TRBV7-9,CASSLGRMGKTEAFF,TGTGCCAGCAGCTTGGGGAGAATGGGCAAGACTGAAGCTTTCTTT
TRBD2,few,TRBJ2-7,15,TRBV7-9,CASSLISGRVYEQYF,TGTGCCAGCAGCTTGATTAGCGGGAGGGTATACGAGCAGTACTTC
TRBD1,NA,TRBJ2-5,14,TRBV4-1,CASSHGDSQETQYF,TGCGCCAGCAGCCACGGGGACAGTCAAGAGACCCAGTACTTC
TRBD1,NA,TRBJ2-3,16,TRBV6-4,CASSEGTGGATDTQYF,TGTGCCAGCAGTGAGGGGACAGGGGGCGCTACAGATACGCAGTATTTT
TRBD1,NA,TRBJ1-4,15,TRBV9,CASSVEGASVEKLFF,TGTGCCAGCAGCGTAGAGGGGGCTTCGGTGGAAAAACTGTTTTTT
TRBD1,NA,TRBJ1-5,15,TRBV27,CASRPTGNSNQPQHF,TGTGCCAGCAGACCGACAGGGAATAGCAATCAGCCCCAGCATTTT
TRBD1,NA,TRBJ2-2,16,TRBV28,CASSVGQGADTGELFF,TGTGCCAGCAGTGTGGGACAGGGGGCCGACACCGGGGAGCTGTTTTTT
TRBD1,NA,TRBJ2-7,11,TRBV28,CASSLDRVTDF,TGTGCCAGCAGCTTGGACAGGGTAACGGACTTC
NA,NA,TRBJ2-1,15,TRBV28,CASSLRANSYNEQFF,TGTGCCAGCAGTTTGCGAGCGAACTCCTACAATGAGCAGTTCTTC
NA,NA,TRBJ1-5,14,TRBV7-9,CASSSQGGYQPQHF,TGTGCCAGCAGCTCACAGGGTGGATATCAGCCCCAGCATTTT
NA,NA,TRBJ1-1,15,TRBV6-1,CASSEMEGRAAEAFF,TGTGCCAGCAGTGAAATGGAGGGCCGGGCCGCTGAAGCTTTCTTT
TRBD2,NA,TRBJ2-7,18,TRBV11-2,CASSLQREGRWRLYEQYF,TGTGCCAGCAGCCTTCAGCGGGAGGGCCGTTGGAGGTTGTACGAGCAGTACTTC
NA,medium-sized,TRBJ1-3,14,TRBV3-1/TRBV3-2,CASRRTDVGNTIYF,TGTGCCAGCAGACGGACTGACGTTGGAAACACCATATATTTT
TRBD1,NA,TRBJ2-2,16,TRBV14,CASSQDLTGGDGELFF,TGTGCCAGCAGCCAAGATTTGACAGGGGGTGACGGGGAGCTGTTTTTT